The clone carrying this T cell receptor beta chain was observed a few times. Its antigen is unidentified. V was clipped by 2 bases and J by 5 bases; unmatched bases: 7. The CDR3 is 15 residues long. Germline CDR1 reads MNHEY; CDR2 reads SVGEGT. In making TCR beta libraries, quantitative 5'-RACE with molecular barcodes was used. TCRdb re-called the 5' RACE reads through MiXCR, storing one row per CDR3 protein. The sample has about 800,000 distinct CDR3 sequences, about 11% seen once. The data stem from a study of CD8 T cells in ankylosing spondylitis. Overall study results and limits: In ankylosing spondylitis patients, matched synovial fluid reportedly showed significant enrichment of disease-linked clones. Eight or nine highly homologous variants made up a TCR beta motif that seemed to typify ankylosing spondylitis blood.

Material: blood, either unsorted or a sorted T cell fraction (not recorded which). The receptor was derived from a male donor with ankylosing spondylitis. V usage is TRBV6-2 or TRBV6-3 and J usage is TRBJ2-5; 8 nucleotides agree with TRBD1. The CDR3 protein is CASSYRQGSRETQYF. In DNA, the CDR3 is TGTGCCAGCAGTTACCGACAGGGGAGTAGGGAGACCCAGTACTTC.